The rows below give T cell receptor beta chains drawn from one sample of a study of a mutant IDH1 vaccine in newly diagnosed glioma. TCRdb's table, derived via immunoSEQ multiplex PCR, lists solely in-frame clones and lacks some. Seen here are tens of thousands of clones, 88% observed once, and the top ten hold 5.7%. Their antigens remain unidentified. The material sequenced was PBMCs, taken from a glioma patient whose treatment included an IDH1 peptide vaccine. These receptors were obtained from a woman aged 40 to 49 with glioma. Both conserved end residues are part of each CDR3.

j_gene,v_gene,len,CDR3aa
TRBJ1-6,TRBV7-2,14,CASSLETLYSPLHF
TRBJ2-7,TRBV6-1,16,CASSEPGQGRPYEQYF
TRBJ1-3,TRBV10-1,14,CASRAMSSGNTIYF
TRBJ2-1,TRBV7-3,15,CASSYDGSSYNEQFF
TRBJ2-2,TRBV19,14,CASSTRGDTGELFF
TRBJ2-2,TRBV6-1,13,CASSEYLTGELFF
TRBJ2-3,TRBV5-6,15,CASSLLAEGGDTQYF
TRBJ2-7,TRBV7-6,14,CASSSRQGPYEQYF
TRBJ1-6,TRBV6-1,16,CASSGGRGLVNSPLHF
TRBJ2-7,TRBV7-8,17,CASSFVRTGLAHYEQYF
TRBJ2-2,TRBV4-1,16,CASSQRQQLNTGELFF
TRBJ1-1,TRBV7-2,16,CASSLDRGRLNTEAFF
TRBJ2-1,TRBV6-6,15,CASSYRSGGRDEQFF
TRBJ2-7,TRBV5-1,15,CASSLGPSGSYEQYF
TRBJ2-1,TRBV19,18,CASSIDRGLARSYNEQFF
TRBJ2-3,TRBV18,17,CASSPRPGQGGADTQYF
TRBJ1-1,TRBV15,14,CATSRERANTEAFF
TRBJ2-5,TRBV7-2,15,CASTQRAGRQETQYF
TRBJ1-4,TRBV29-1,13,CSVSSGTGEKLFF
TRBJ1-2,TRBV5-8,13,CASSLAPYGGYTF
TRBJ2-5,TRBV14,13,CASSPAGGKTQYF
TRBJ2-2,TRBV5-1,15,CASSLGQERAGELFF
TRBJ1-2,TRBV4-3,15,CASSQESGQSYGYTF
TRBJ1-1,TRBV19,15,CASSIEGGLTAEAFF
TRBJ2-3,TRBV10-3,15,CANPGQGGRLDTQYF
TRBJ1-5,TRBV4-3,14,CASSRRPSNQPQHF
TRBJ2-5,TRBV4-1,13,CASSPASQETQYF
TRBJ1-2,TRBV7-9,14,CASSLVGGIQGYTF
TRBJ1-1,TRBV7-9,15,CASSLGGRGNTEAFF
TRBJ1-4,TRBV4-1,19,CASSQDLRQGASANEKLFF
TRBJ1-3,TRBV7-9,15,CASSSQYTEGNTIYF
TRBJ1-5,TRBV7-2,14,CASSWTGGGQPQHF
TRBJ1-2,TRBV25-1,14,CASSEQDRGYGYTF
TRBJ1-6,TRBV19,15,CASSIDQGRNSPLHF
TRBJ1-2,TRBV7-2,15,CASSPIRGPRYGYTF
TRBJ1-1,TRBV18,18,CASSPRGQVTFPNTEAFF
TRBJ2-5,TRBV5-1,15,CASSPGGTSKETQYF
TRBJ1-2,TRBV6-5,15,CASSYAREQGYGYTF
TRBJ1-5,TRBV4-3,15,CASSQDGAGNQPQHF
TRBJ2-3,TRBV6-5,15,CASSSPGPSTDTQYF
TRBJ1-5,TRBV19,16,CAGSMEGPSGNQPQHF
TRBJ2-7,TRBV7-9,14,CASSPNPGPYEQYF
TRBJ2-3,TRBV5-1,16,CASRLLGQGAGDTQYF
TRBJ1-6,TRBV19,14,CASSIASDNSPLHF
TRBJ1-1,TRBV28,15,CASRTVQAWNTEAFF
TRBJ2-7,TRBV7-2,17,CASSRIRGGDAAYEQYF
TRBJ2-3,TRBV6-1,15,CASSEVAIGTDTQYF
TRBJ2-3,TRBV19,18,CASSANPYEGIFADTQYF
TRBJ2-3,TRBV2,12,CARQGPGDTQYF
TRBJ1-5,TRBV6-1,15,CASSTAPGSNQPQHF
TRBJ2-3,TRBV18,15,CASSPTGADTDTQYF
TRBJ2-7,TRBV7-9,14,CASSWDRRAYEQYF
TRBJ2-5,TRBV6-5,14,CASSYSRVPETQYF